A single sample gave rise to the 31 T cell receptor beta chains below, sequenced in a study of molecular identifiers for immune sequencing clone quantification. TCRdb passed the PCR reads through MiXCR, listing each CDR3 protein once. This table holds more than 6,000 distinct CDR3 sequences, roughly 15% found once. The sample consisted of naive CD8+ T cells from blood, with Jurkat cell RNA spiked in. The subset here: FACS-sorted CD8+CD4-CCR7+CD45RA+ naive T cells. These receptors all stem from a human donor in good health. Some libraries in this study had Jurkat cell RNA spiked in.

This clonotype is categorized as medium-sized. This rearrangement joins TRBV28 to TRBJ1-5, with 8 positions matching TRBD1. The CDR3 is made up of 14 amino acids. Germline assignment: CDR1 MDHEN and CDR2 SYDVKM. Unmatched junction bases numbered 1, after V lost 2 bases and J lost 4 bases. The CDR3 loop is CASSLRTGNQPQHF. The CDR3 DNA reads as TGTGCCAGCAGTTTACGGACAGGGAATCAGCCCCAGCATTTT.

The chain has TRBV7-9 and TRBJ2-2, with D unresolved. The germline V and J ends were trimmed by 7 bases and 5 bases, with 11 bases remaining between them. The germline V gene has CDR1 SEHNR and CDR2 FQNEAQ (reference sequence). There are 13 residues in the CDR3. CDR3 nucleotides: TGTGCCAGCAATATAGTGGCGACCGGGGAGCTGTTTTTT. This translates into CASNIVATGELFF.

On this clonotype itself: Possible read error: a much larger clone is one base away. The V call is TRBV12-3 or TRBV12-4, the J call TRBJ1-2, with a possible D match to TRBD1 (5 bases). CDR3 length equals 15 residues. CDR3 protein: CASSLLAGQNYGHTF. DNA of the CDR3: TGTGCCAGCAGTTTATTGGCAGGGCAAAACTATGGCCACACCTTC.

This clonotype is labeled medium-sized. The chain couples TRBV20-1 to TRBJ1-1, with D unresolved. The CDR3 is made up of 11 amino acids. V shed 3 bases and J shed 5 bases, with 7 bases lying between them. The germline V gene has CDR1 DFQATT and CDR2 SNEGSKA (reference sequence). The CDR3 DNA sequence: TGCAGTGCTAGTCGGTGGACTGAAGCTTTCTTT. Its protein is CSASRWTEAFF.

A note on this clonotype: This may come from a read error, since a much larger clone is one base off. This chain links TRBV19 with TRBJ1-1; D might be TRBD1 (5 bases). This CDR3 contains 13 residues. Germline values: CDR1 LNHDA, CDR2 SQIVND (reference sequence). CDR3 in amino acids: CASSMGPNTGAFF. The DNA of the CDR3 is TGTGCCAGTAGTATGGGACCGAACACTGGAGCTTTCTTT.

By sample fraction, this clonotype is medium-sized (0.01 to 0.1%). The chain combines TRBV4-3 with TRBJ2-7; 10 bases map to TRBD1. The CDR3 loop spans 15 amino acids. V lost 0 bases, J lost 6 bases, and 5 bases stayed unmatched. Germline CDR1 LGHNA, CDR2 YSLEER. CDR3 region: CASSQEVGQGVEQYF. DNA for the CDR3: TGCGCCAGCAGCCAAGAAGTCGGACAGGGGGTCGAGCAGTACTTC.

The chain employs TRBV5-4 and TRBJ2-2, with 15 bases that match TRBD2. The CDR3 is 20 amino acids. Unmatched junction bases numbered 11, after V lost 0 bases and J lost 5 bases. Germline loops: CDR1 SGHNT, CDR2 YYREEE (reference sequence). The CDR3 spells CASSLEGLAGGFGSTGELFF. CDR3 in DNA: TGTGCCAGCAGCTTGGAAGGACTAGCGGGGGGGTTCGGGTCAACCGGGGAGCTGTTTTTT.

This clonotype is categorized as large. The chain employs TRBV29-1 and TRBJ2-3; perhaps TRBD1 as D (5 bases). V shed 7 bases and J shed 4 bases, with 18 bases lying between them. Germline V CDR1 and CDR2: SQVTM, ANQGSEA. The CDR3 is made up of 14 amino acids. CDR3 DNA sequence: TGCAGCGCCACTCCGCTGGGGCCCGCAGATACGCAGTATTTT. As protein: CSATPLGPADTQYF.

CDR3 sequence: CSASSGTSSYEQYF. DNA of the CDR3: TGCAGTGCTAGTAGCGGGACGAGCTCCTACGAGCAGTACTTC. The rearrangement joins TRBV20-1 to TRBJ2-7; 8 positions agree with TRBD2. CDR3 length: 14 amino acids. The V segment lost 3 bases and the J segment 0 bases; nucleotides outside the gene matches: 4. Germline values: CDR1 DFQATT, CDR2 SNEGSKA (reference sequence).

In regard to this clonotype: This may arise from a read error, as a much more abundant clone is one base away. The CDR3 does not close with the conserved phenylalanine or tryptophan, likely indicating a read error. CDR3 in DNA: TGTGCCAGCAGTCCCCGGGTCTCCGAGGACGAGCAGTACCTC. It translates to CASSPRVSEDEQYL. The chain has TRBV28 and TRBJ2-7; D not certain. Germline assignment: CDR1 MDHEN and CDR2 SYDVKM. V was cut by 5 bases and J by 5 bases, with 16 bases left in between. There are 14 residues in the CDR3.

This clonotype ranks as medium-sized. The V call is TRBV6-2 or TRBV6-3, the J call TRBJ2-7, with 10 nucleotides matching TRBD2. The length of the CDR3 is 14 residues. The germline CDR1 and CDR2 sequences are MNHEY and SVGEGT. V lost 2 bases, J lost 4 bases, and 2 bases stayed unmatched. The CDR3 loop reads CASSYPGLAYEQYF. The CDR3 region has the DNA TGTGCCAGCAGTTACCCGGGACTAGCGTACGAGCAGTACTTC.

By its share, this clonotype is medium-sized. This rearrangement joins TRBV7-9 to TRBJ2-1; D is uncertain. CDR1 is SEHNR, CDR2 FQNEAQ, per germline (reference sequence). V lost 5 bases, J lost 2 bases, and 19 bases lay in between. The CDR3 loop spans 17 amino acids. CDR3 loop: CASSPLTWSGTYNEQFF. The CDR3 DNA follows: TGTGCCAGCAGCCCACTAACTTGGTCCGGTACCTACAATGAGCAGTTCTTC.

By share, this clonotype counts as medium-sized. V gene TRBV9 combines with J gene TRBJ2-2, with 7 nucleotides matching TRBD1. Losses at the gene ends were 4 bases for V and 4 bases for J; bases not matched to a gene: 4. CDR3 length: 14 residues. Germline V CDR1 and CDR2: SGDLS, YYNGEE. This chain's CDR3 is CASSHTGATGELFF. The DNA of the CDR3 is TGTGCCAGCAGCCACACAGGGGCCACCGGGGAGCTGTTTTTT.

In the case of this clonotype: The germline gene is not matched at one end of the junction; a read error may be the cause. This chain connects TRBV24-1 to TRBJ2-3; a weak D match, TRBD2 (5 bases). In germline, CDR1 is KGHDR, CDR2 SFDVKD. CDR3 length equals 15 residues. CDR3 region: CATGDRGLSTDTQYF. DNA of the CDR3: TGTGCCACCGGTGATCGTGGACTTAGCACAGATACACAGTATTTT.

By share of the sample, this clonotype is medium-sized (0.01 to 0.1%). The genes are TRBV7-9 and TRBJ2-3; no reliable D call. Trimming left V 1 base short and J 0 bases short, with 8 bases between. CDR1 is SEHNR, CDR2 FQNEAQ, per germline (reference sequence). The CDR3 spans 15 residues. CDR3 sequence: CASSLEVGSTDTQYF. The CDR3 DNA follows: TGTGCCAGCAGCTTAGAAGTCGGCAGCACAGATACGCAGTATTTT.

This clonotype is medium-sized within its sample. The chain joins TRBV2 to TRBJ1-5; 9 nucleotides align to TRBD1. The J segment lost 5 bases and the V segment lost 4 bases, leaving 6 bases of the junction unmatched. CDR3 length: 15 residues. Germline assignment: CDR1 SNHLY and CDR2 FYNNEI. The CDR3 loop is CASSGDRVFDQPQHF. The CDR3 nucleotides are TGTGCCAGCAGTGGGGACAGGGTTTTTGATCAGCCCCAGCATTTT.

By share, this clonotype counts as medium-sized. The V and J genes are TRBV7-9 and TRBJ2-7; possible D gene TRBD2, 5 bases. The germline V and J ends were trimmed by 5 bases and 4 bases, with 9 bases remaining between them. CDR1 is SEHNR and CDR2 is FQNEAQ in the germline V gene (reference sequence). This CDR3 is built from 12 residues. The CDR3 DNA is TGTGCCAGCAGCACGGGGTTATACGAGCAGTACTTC. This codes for CASSTGLYEQYF. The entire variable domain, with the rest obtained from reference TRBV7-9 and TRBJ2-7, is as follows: DTGVSQNPRHKITKRGQNVTFRCDPISEHNRLYWYRQTLGQGPEFLTYFQNEAQLEKSRLLSDRFSAERPKGSFSTLEIQRTEQGDSAMYLCASSTGLYEQYFGPGTRLTVT.

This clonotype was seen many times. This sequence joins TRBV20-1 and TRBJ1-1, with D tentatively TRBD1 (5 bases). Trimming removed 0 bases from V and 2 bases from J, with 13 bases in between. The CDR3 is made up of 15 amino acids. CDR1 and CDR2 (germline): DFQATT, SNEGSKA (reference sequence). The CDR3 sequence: CSARDLKTANTEAFF. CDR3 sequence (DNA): TGCAGTGCTAGAGACCTCAAGACAGCTAACACTGAAGCTTTCTTT.

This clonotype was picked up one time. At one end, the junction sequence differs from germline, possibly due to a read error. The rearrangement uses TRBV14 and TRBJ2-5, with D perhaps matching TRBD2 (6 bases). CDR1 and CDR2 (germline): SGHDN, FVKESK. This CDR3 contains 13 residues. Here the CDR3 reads CASCQGVGRTQYF. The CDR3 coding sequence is TGTGCCAGCTGCCAAGGGGTCGGGAGGACCCAGTACTTC. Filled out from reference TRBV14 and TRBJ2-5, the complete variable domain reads EAGVTQFPSHSVIEKGQTVTLRCDPISGHDNLYWYRRVMGKEIKFLLHFVKESKQDESGMPNNRFLAERTGGTYSTLKVQPAELEDSGVYFCASCQGVGRTQYFGPGTRLLVL.

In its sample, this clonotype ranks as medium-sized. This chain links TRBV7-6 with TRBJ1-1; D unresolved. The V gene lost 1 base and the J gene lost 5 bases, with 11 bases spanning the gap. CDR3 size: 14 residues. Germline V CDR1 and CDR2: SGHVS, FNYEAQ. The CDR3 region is CASSLEAGETEAFF. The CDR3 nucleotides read TGTGCCAGCAGCTTAGAGGCCGGGGAGACTGAAGCTTTCTTT.

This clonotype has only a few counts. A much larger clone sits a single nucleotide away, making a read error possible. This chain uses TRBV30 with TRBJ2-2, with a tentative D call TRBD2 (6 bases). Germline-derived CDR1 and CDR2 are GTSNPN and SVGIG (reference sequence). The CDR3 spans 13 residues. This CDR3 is CAWSVVDTGGLFF. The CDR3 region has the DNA TGTGCCTGGAGTGTAGTAGACACCGGGGGGCTGTTTTTT.

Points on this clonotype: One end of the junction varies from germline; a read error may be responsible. CDR3: CTSSRGPKAGLFF. The CDR3 region has the DNA TGTACCAGCAGCCGGGGCCCCAAGGCGGGGCTGTTTTTT. The chain employs TRBV14 and TRBJ2-2, with D perhaps given as TRBD1 or TRBD2 (5 bases each). The germline V gene encodes CDR1 SGHDN and CDR2 FVKESK. CDR3 size: 13 residues.

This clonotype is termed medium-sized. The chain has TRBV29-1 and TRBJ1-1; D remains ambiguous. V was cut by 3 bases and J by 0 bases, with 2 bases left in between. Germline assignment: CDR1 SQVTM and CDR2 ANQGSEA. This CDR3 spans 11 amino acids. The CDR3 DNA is TGCAGCGTTGAGATGAACACTGAAGCTTTCTTT. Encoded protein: CSVEMNTEAFF.

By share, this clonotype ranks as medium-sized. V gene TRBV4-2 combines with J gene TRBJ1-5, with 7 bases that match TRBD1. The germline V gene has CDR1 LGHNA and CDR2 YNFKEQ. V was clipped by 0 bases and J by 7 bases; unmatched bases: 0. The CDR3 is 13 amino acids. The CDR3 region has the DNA TGTGCCAGCAGCCAAGACAGGGGGCAGCCCCAGCATTTT. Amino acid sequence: CASSQDRGQPQHF.

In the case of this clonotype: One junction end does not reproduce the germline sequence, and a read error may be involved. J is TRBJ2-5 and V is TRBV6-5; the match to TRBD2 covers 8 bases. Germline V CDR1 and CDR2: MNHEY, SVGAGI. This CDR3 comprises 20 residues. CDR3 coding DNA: TGTGCCAGCAGTCCGCTCATCCCAGCGGGAGTGGGGCTTGCCCAAGAGGCCCAGTACTTC. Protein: CASSPLIPAGVGLAQEAQYF.

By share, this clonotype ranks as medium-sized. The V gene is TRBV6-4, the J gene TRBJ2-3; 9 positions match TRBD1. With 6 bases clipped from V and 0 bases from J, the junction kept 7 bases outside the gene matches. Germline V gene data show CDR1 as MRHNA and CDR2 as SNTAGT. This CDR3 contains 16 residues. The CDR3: CASRRTGGSSTDTQYF. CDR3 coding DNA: TGTGCCAGCAGACGCACAGGGGGCTCTAGCACAGATACGCAGTATTTT.

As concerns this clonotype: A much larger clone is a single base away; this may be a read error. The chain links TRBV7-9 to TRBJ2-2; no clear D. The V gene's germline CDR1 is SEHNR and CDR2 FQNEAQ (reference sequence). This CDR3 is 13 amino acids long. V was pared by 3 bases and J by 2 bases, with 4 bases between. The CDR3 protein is CASSFANTGELFF. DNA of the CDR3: TGTGCCAGCAGCTTCGCTAACACCGGGGAGCTGTTTTTT.

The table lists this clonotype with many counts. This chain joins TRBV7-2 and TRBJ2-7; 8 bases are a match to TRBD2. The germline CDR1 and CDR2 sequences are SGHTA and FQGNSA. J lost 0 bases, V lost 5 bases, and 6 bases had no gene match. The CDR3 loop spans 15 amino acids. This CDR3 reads CASSPTSGSSYEQYF. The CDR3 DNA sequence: TGTGCCAGCAGCCCCACTAGCGGCAGCTCCTACGAGCAGTACTTC.

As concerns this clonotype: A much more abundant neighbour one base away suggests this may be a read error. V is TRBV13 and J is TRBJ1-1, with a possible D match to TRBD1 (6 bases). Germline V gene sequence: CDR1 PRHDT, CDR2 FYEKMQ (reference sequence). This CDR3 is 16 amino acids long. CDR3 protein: CASSPALQWTDTEASF. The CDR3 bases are TGTGCCAGCAGCCCCGCCCTTCAGTGGACAGACACTGAAGCTTCCTTT. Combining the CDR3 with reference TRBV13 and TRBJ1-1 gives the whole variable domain AAGVIQSPRHLIKEKRETATLKCYPIPRHDTVYWYQQGPGQDPQFLISFYEKMQSDKGSIPDRFSAQQFSDYHSELNMSSLELGDSALYFCASSPALQWTDTEASFGQGTRLTVV.

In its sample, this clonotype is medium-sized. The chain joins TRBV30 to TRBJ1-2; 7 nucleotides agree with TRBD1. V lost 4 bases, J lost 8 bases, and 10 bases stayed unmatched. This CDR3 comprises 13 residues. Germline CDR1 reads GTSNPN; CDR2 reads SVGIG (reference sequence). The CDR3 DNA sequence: TGTGCCTGGACCCCGACAGGGTACGAAGGCTACACCTTC. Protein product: CAWTPTGYEGYTF.

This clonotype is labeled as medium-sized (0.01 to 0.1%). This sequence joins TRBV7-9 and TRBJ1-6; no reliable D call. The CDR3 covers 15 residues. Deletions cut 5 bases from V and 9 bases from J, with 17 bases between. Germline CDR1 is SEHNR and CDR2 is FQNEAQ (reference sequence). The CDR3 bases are TGTGCCAGCAGCGAGGAAGAGGGCGAGGGTTCACCCCTCCACTTT. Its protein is CASSEEEGEGSPLHF.